Listed below are T cell receptor beta chains from one sample, sequenced in a study of shared clonotypes between healthy human individuals. Profiled with immunoSEQ multiplex PCR; TCRdb holds only in-frame clones, not every one. Of around 640,000 clones in the sample, around 96% are singletons; the top ten hold roughly 0.1%. The specimen was naive CD8+ T cells sorted from blood. The receptor set was obtained from a woman aged 25 to 39 in good health. Both conserved end residues are part of each CDR3. The order of the fields is V gene, D gene, J gene, clone size, CDR3 protein, CDR3 DNA. A D gene is named only where the DNA matches it firmly. Clone size is given for some rows only: seen once, a few or many times, or a class if the clone is expanded.

>TRBV11-2|TRBD1|TRBJ2-7|.
CASSPGTGVWEQYF
TGTGCCAGCAGCCCGGGGACAGGGGTCTGGGAGCAGTACTTC
>TRBV4-1|TRBD1|TRBJ2-7|.
CASSQPGQGLIEQYF
TGCGCCAGCAGCCAACCGGGACAGGGGCTTATCGAGCAGTACTTC
>TRBV4-1|.|TRBJ1-1|.
CASSQGAPEVTNTEAFF
TGCGCCAGCAGCCAAGGGGCCCCCGAAGTCACGAACACTGAAGCTTTCTTT
>TRBV2|TRBD2|TRBJ2-7|.
CASGTSGSGEQYF
TGTGCCAGCGGGACTAGCGGGAGTGGCGAGCAGTACTTC
>TRBV5-6|.|TRBJ2-1|.
CASSLGEGFPYNEQFF
TGTGCCAGCAGCTTGGGCGAGGGGTTCCCCTACAATGAGCAGTTCTTC
>TRBV4-1|TRBD2|TRBJ2-7|.
CASSLESSGTYEQYF
TGCGCCAGCAGCCTCGAGTCTAGCGGGACCTACGAGCAGTACTTC
>TRBV6-5|TRBD1|TRBJ2-7|.
CASSTTGESYEQYF
TGTGCCAGCAGTACGACAGGGGAAAGCTACGAGCAGTACTTC
>TRBV19|.|TRBJ1-5|.
CASSIDWEGSNQPQHF
TGTGCCAGTAGTATAGATTGGGAGGGGTCGAATCAGCCCCAGCATTTT
>TRBV28|.|TRBJ1-5|.
CASSPSLAQHF
TGTGCCAGCAGCCCATCATTGGCCCAGCATTTT
>TRBV9|TRBD2|TRBJ2-3|once
CASSSTGTSGRGTDTQYF
TGTGCCAGCAGCTCGACCGGGACTAGCGGGAGGGGGACAGATACGCAGTATTTT
>TRBV5-1|.|TRBJ2-1|.
CASGSRSLYNEQFF
TGCGCCAGCGGGTCGCGGAGCTTATACAATGAGCAGTTCTTC
>TRBV5-8|.|TRBJ2-3|.
CASSLGGFPDTQYF
TGTGCCAGCAGCTTGGGGGGGTTTCCAGATACGCAGTATTTT
>TRBV4-1|.|TRBJ2-2|.
CASSQAGGQNTGELFF
TGCGCCAGCAGCCAAGCGGGCGGGCAGAACACCGGGGAGCTGTTTTTT
>TRBV30|TRBD1|TRBJ1-4|.
CAWSPRPGGEKLFF
TGTGCCTGGAGCCCCCGGCCAGGGGGCGAAAAACTGTTTTTT
>TRBV19|TRBD2|TRBJ2-3|.
CASSPPKRGTSTDTQYF
TGTGCCAGTAGCCCTCCTAAGCGGGGTACTAGCACAGATACGCAGTATTTT
>TRBV5-6|.|TRBJ1-6|.
CASSIQNSPLHF
TGTGCCAGCAGCATTCAGAATTCACCCCTCCACTTT
>TRBV7-8|TRBD2|TRBJ2-1|.
CASSHSNRLAGDHEQFF
TGTGCCAGCAGCCACTCCAACCGACTAGCGGGTGATCATGAGCAGTTCTTC
>TRBV7-6|.|TRBJ2-7|.
CASSLGAEVYEQYF
TGTGCCAGCAGCTTAGGAGCGGAGGTCTACGAGCAGTACTTC
>TRBV6-5|.|TRBJ2-3|once
CASGTGAHTQYF
TGTGCCAGCGGGACTGGGGCACATACGCAGTATTTT
>TRBV7-3|.|TRBJ2-1|.
CASSSHRYNEQFF
TGTGCCAGCAGCTCTCACAGGTACAATGAGCAGTTCTTC
>TRBV7-2|TRBD1|TRBJ2-7|.
CASSPGTGGSEQYF
TGTGCCAGCAGCCCCGGGACAGGGGGCAGCGAGCAGTACTTC
>TRBV27|TRBD1|TRBJ2-7|.
CASSAGQGAYEQYF
TGTGCCAGCAGCGCGGGACAGGGGGCCTACGAGCAGTACTTC
>TRBV4-1|TRBD2|TRBJ2-7|.
CASSQESAGDFYEQYF
TGCGCCAGCAGCCAAGAATCAGCGGGAGATTTCTACGAGCAGTACTTC
>TRBV6-4|.|TRBJ2-3|.
CASSDEWGNTDTQYF
TGTGCCAGCAGTGACGAATGGGGCAACACAGATACGCAGTATTTT
>TRBV11-2|.|TRBJ2-3|once
CASSLEGEYVEYTQYF
TGTGCCAGCAGCTTAGAAGGGGAATACGTAGAGTATACGCAGTATTTT
>TRBV14|TRBD2|TRBJ2-7|.
CASSQESSGHMEQYF
TGTGCCAGCAGCCAAGAATCTAGCGGGCACATGGAGCAGTACTTC
>TRBV7-9|.|TRBJ2-3|.
CASTSGDTQYF
TGTGCCAGCACCTCAGGTGATACGCAGTATTTT
>TRBV29-1|TRBD2|TRBJ2-1|.
CSVGSSGRGNEQFF
TGCAGCGTTGGATCTAGCGGGAGAGGAAATGAGCAGTTCTTC